The 6 T cell receptor beta chains in this list originate from one sample, sequenced in a study of Tregs in tolerant kidney transplant recipients. Clones were read by immunoSEQ multiplex PCR, and TCRdb kept only the in-frame ones, dropping some. The table has roughly 69,000 clones, 95% to 98% seen once. The sequencing here drew on Tregs from blood, taken before the transplant. The receptors derive from a human donor who received a combined kidney and bone marrow transplant.

The gene calls are TRBV4-1 and TRBJ2-2, with TRBD2 matching 9 bases. V gave up 0 bases and J gave up 4 bases; unmatched junction bases: 6. The germline V gene has CDR1 MGHRA and CDR2 YSYEKL. The CDR3 is 17 residues long. The CDR3 reads CASSQEFAGGLTGELFF. The CDR3 DNA is TGCGCCAGCAGCCAAGAGTTCGCGGGGGGGCTCACCGGGGAGCTGTTTTTT.

V is TRBV28 and J is TRBJ1-2, with 8 bases aligning to TRBD1. V shed 8 bases and J 1 base; nucleotides not matched to a gene: 9. Germline loops: CDR1 MDHEN, CDR2 SYDVKM. The CDR3 sequence is 15 residues long. CDR3 nucleotides: TGTGCCAGCGGCGACTGGACAGGGATTAACTATGGCTACACCTTC. This encodes CASGDWTGINYGYTF.

The chain joins TRBV18 to TRBJ1-3; 8 positions agree with TRBD1. V gave up 6 bases and J gave up 0 bases; unmatched junction bases: 10. Per the germline V gene, CDR1 is KGHSH and CDR2 is LQKENI. The CDR3 is made up of 17 amino acids. The CDR3 DNA reads TGTGCCAGCTCCCAAGGACAGGGAAAGAGCTCTGGAAACACCATATATTTT. Protein product: CASSQGQGKSSGNTIYF. Supplemented by reference TRBV18 and TRBJ1-3, the full variable domain reads NAGVMQNPRHLVRRRGQEARLRCSPMKGHSHVYWYRQLPEEGLKFMVYLQKENIIDESGMPKERFSAEFPKEGPSILRIQQVVRGDSAAYFCASSQGQGKSSGNTIYFGEGSWLTVV.

This chain's CDR3 is CASSPGGGGWIEAFF. Here the CDR3 DNA reads TGCGCCAGCAGCCCAGGAGGAGGGGGCTGGATCGAAGCTTTCTTT. This chain connects TRBV4-1 to TRBJ1-1; 7 bases map to TRBD1. CDR1 is MGHRA and CDR2 is YSYEKL in the germline V gene. V lost 4 bases, J lost 8 bases, and 13 bases stayed unmatched. The CDR3 is 15 amino acids.

V usage is TRBV6-6 and J usage is TRBJ2-5; a weak D match, TRBD1 (5 bases). The CDR3 length is 14 residues. Germline V CDR1 and CDR2: MNHNY, SVGAGI (reference sequence). Deletions cut 2 bases from V and 5 bases from J, with 12 bases between. CDR3: CASSYNRGHETQYF. The CDR3 nucleotides read TGTGCCAGCAGTTACAATAGGGGTCATGAGACCCAGTACTTC.

This clone has a single count. The chain uses TRBV6-6 and TRBJ2-7, with 7 bases fitting TRBD1. The CDR3 is 14 residues long. V shed 6 bases and J 5 bases; nucleotides not matched to a gene: 10. Germline V lookup: CDR1 MNHNY, CDR2 SVGAGI (reference sequence). The CDR3: CASRQGPLGNEQYF. CDR3 nucleotide sequence: TGTGCCAGCAGACAGGGGCCCCTAGGGAACGAGCAGTACTTC.